The rows below give T cell receptor beta chains drawn from one sample of a study of beta chain features in type 1 diabetes. Sequenced by immunoSEQ multiplex PCR; TCRdb stores in-frame clones only, minus some. Here the sample spans 200,000 to 300,000 clones, 11% to 15% being singletons. Material: naive CD4+ T cells from blood. The source of these receptors is a woman between 35 and 50 years old in good health. Both conserved end residues are part of each CDR3. A D gene is named only where the DNA matches it firmly. Expanded clones get a size class; other rows say once, few or many, or leave the size out.

TRBJ1-6	NA	TRBV18	NA	16	CASSPPGGRSNSPLHF	TGTGCCAGCTCACCTCCCGGGGGACGGTCCAATTCACCCCTCCACTTT
TRBJ2-1	NA	TRBV21-1	NA	16	CASSIIPTGDNNEQFF	TGTGCCAGCAGCATTATTCCGACAGGGGATAACAATGAGCAGTTCTTC
TRBJ2-5	NA	TRBV6-5	few	11	CASSYSGTQYF	TGTGCCAGCAGTTACAGCGGGACCCAGTACTTC
TRBJ2-5	NA	TRBV7-9	NA	16	CASSPPPGLAQETQYF	TGTGCCAGCAGTCCCCCCCCGGGACTGGCACAAGAGACCCAGTACTTC
TRBJ2-3	TRBD2	TRBV2	NA	13	CASIGLAADTQYF	TGTGCCAGCATTGGACTAGCCGCAGATACGCAGTATTTT
TRBJ2-3	NA	TRBV15	NA	12	CATSRVQGTQYF	TGTGCCACCAGCAGAGTGCAGGGTACGCAGTATTTT
TRBJ2-1	TRBD2	TRBV5-8	NA	19	CASSPMGTSGAATYNEQFF	TGTGCCAGCAGCCCAATGGGGACTAGCGGGGCTGCTACCTACAATGAGCAGTTCTTC
TRBJ2-1	NA	TRBV10-3	many	13	CAIRGAVNNEQFF	TGTGCCATCAGGGGAGCGGTAAACAATGAGCAGTTCTTC
TRBJ2-1	TRBD2	TRBV5-1	NA	13	CASNQRGINEQFF	TGCGCCAGCAACCAGCGGGGGATCAATGAGCAGTTCTTC
TRBJ2-3	NA	TRBV10-3	few	13	CAITRTATDTQYF	TGTGCCATCACTAGGACTGCAACAGATACGCAGTATTTT
TRBJ1-1	TRBD1	TRBV5-4	few	14	CASSLGDRNTEAFF	TGTGCCAGCAGCTTGGGGGACAGGAACACTGAAGCTTTCTTT
TRBJ1-2	TRBD1	TRBV6-1	NA	16	CASSEAINRGKGGYTF	TGTGCCAGCAGTGAAGCAATTAACAGGGGAAAAGGGGGCTACACCTTC
TRBJ1-3	NA	TRBV15	few	15	CATSRTVASGNTIYF	TGTGCCACCAGCAGAACCGTAGCTTCTGGAAACACCATATATTTT
TRBJ2-2	NA	TRBV25-1	few	12	CASARVTGELFF	TGTGCCAGCGCGAGGGTCACCGGGGAGCTGTTTTTT
TRBJ2-7	NA	TRBV15	few	19	CATSTRISAFTGKAYEQYF	TGTGCCACCAGCACACGAATCTCTGCATTTACAGGGAAGGCTTACGAGCAGTACTTC
TRBJ2-4	TRBD2	TRBV11-2	NA	14	CASSKLAGKNIQYF	TGTGCCAGCAGCAAACTAGCGGGGAAAAACATTCAGTACTTC
TRBJ2-7	TRBD2	TRBV7-2	NA	15	CASSSGGTGTYEQYF	TGTGCCAGCAGCTCCGGGGGGACTGGAACCTACGAGCAGTACTTC
TRBJ2-7	NA	TRBV6-5	NA	12	CASSEVDSEQYF	TGTGCCAGCAGTGAAGTGGACAGCGAGCAGTACTTC
TRBJ2-1	NA	TRBV6-5	NA	15	CASSFGPSGVNEQFF	TGTGCCAGCAGTTTCGGCCCCTCGGGGGTCAATGAGCAGTTCTTC
TRBJ1-4	TRBD1	TRBV5-1	NA	13	CASSQGAAEKLFF	TGCGCCAGCAGTCAGGGGGCTGCGGAAAAACTGTTTTTT
TRBJ1-1	NA	TRBV5-1	NA	14	CASTRGTQGTEAFF	TGCGCCAGCACCCGGGGCACCCAGGGGACTGAAGCTTTCTTT
TRBJ2-3	NA	TRBV5-4	many	13	CASSFPGGDTQYF	TGTGCCAGCAGCTTCCCCGGTGGAGATACGCAGTATTTT
TRBJ2-7	TRBD1	TRBV4-3	NA	18	CASSQEPSDGTVAYEQYF	TGCGCCAGCAGCCAGGAACCTTCAGACGGGACAGTAGCCTACGAGCAGTACTTC
TRBJ2-7	NA	TRBV11-2	NA	13	CASTQRAGLEQYF	TGTGCCAGCACCCAAAGGGCGGGGCTCGAGCAGTACTTC
TRBJ2-5	NA	TRBV11-2	NA	15	CASASEKLYQETQYF	TGTGCCAGCGCCTCCGAGAAATTGTACCAAGAGACCCAGTACTTC
TRBJ1-1	NA	TRBV21-1	few	17	CASSKVVQGEGDTEAFF	TGTGCCAGCAGCAAAGTTGTACAGGGAGAAGGGGACACTGAAGCTTTCTTT
TRBJ2-5	NA	TRBV11-2	few	13	CASSLVIQETQYF	TGTGCCAGCAGCTTAGTTATACAAGAGACCCAGTACTTC
TRBJ2-5	NA	TRBV18	few	13	CASSPDLRETQYF	TGTGCCAGCTCACCCGACCTCAGGGAGACCCAGTACTTC
TRBJ2-7	TRBD1	TRBV12-5	NA	14	CASGPGTGAYEQYF	TGTGCTAGTGGTCCCGGGACAGGGGCCTACGAGCAGTACTTC
TRBJ1-1	TRBD1	TRBV2	NA	15	CASSRQGARGTEAFF	TGTGCCAGCAGTCGACAGGGGGCGCGTGGCACTGAAGCTTTCTTT
TRBJ1-5	NA	TRBV18	few	14	CASSPQEHNQPQHF	TGTGCCAGCTCTCCGCAAGAGCACAATCAGCCCCAGCATTTT
TRBJ2-5	NA	TRBV5-4	NA	15	CASSLAFRPGETQYF	TGTGCCAGCAGCTTGGCCTTTCGCCCAGGGGAGACCCAGTACTTC
TRBJ2-5	TRBD1	TRBV18	few	15	CASTMDRTLQETQYF	TGTGCCAGCACAATGGACAGGACCCTCCAAGAGACCCAGTACTTC
TRBJ2-3	NA	TRBV7-6	few	13	CASCRVLTDTQYF	TGTGCCAGCTGCCGGGTTCTGACAGATACGCAGTATTTT
TRBJ1-1	NA	TRBV29-1	NA	13	CSVAKGISTEAFF	TGCAGCGTTGCCAAGGGGATTTCCACTGAAGCTTTCTTT
TRBJ1-2	TRBD1	TRBV7-2	NA	14	CASTSGQGANGYTF	TGTGCCAGTACCTCTGGACAGGGGGCCAATGGCTACACCTTC
TRBJ2-7	NA	TRBV5-4	NA	13	CASSNLEGYEQYF	TGTGCCAGCAGCAACCTGGAGGGGTACGAGCAGTACTTC
TRBJ2-3	TRBD2	TRBV4-3	many	15	CASSHRSGGADTQYF	TGCGCCAGCAGCCACCGAAGCGGGGGGGCAGATACGCAGTATTTT
TRBJ2-3	NA	TRBV9	few	16	CASSVDSPSSTDTQYF	TGTGCCAGCAGCGTCGACTCGCCCTCTAGCACAGATACGCAGTATTTT
TRBJ1-2	NA	TRBV4-3	few	15	CASSPRSGSSGGYTF	TGCGCCAGCAGCCCAAGGTCTGGGAGTAGTGGCGGCTACACCTTC
TRBJ2-5	TRBD2	TRBV6-6	few	14	CASSYSGGAETQYF	TGTGCCAGCAGTTACTCCGGGGGGGCAGAGACCCAGTACTTC
TRBJ2-1	NA	TRBV7-9	many	12	CASTLDNFEQFF	TGTGCCAGCACTCTTGACAATTTTGAGCAGTTCTTC
TRBJ2-5	NA	TRBV21-1	NA	16	CASSNGGREYRETQYF	TGTGCCAGCAGCAACGGGGGTAGGGAGTATCGAGAGACCCAGTACTTC
TRBJ2-7	NA	TRBV7-9	NA	14	CASSLGSMNYEQYF	TGTGCCAGCAGCTTAGGCAGTATGAACTACGAGCAGTACTTC
TRBJ2-5	TRBD1	TRBV10-2	NA	13	CASRGQGQETQYF	TGCGCCAGCAGAGGACAGGGGCAAGAGACCCAGTACTTC
TRBJ2-5	TRBD2	TRBV5-4	NA	15	CASSEPGGRFETQYF	TGTGCCAGCAGCGAACCGGGGGGGAGATTTGAGACCCAGTACTTC
TRBJ2-3	NA	TRBV5-1	NA	15	CASSRGAGATDTQYF	TGCGCCAGCAGCCGGGGGGCGGGGGCAACAGATACGCAGTATTTT
TRBJ2-7	NA	TRBV4-1	few	14	CASSQLQGIYEQYF	TGCGCCAGCAGCCAACTTCAGGGGATCTACGAGCAGTACTTC
TRBJ2-1	TRBD1	TRBV4-3	NA	15	CASSQAGGANNEQFF	TGCGCCAGCAGCCAAGCAGGGGGCGCAAACAATGAGCAGTTCTTC
TRBJ1-4	NA	TRBV25-1	NA	16	CASSEIVAGKAEKLFF	TGTGCCAGCAGTGAAATTGTGGCAGGGAAGGCTGAAAAACTGTTTTTT
TRBJ2-3	TRBD2	TRBV2	few	15	CASSERGAVTDTQYF	TGTGCCAGCAGTGAGCGGGGGGCTGTCACAGATACGCAGTATTTT
TRBJ2-7	TRBD1	TRBV7-6	NA	14	CASSPRGFQYEQYF	TGTGCCAGCAGCCCCAGGGGGTTCCAGTACGAGCAGTACTTC
TRBJ2-7	NA	TRBV18	NA	16	CASSPRGGPGSYEQYF	TGTGCCAGCTCACCACGGGGGGGCCCGGGCTCCTACGAGCAGTACTTC
TRBJ2-3	TRBD2	TRBV2	NA	15	CASSVEGSGADTQYF	TGTGCCAGCAGTGTGGAGGGGAGCGGGGCAGATACGCAGTATTTT
TRBJ1-5	NA	TRBV12-5	NA	15	CASGLSGLGDQPQHF	TGTGCTAGTGGTTTGAGCGGGTTGGGAGATCAGCCCCAGCATTTT
TRBJ2-7	TRBD1	TRBV10-3	NA	14	CAIRSDRSDYEQYF	TGTGCCATCAGGTCGGACAGGAGCGACTACGAGCAGTACTTC
TRBJ1-2	NA	TRBV4-1	NA	15	CASSPYPRTDYGYTF	TGCGCCAGCAGCCCCTACCCCAGGACAGACTATGGCTACACCTTC
TRBJ1-2	NA	TRBV5-4	NA	13	CASSSAVDYGYTF	TGTGCCAGCAGCTCGGCGGTGGACTATGGCTACACCTTC
TRBJ1-5	TRBD1	TRBV10-1	NA	19	CASKQTGTGGMRGNQPQHF	TGCGCCAGCAAACAGACCGGGACAGGGGGTATGCGGGGCAATCAGCCCCAGCATTTT
TRBJ1-2	NA	TRBV19	few	13	CASSIAGGVGYTF	TGTGCCAGTAGTATAGCGGGGGGCGTTGGCTACACCTTC